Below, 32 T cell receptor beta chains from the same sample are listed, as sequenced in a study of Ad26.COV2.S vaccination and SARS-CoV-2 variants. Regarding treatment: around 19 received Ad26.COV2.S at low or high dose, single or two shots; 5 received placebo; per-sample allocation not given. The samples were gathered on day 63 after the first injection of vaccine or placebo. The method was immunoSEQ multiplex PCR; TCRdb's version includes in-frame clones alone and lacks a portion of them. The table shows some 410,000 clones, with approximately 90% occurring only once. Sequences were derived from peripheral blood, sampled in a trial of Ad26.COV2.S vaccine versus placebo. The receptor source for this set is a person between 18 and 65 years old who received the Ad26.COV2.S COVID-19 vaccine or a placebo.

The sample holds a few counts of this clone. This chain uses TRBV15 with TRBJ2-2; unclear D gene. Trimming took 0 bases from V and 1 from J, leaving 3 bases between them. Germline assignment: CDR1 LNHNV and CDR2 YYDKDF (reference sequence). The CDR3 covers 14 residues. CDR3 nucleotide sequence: TGTGCCACCAGCAGAGATGGGAACACCGGGGAGCTGTTTTTT. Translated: CATSRDGNTGELFF.

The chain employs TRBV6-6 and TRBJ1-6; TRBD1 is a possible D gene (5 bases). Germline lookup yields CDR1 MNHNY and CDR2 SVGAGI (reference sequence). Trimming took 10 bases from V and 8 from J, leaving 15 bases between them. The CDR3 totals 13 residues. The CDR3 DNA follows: TGTGCCACTAAGACAGTTCAATATTCACCCCTCCACTTT. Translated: CATKTVQYSPLHF.

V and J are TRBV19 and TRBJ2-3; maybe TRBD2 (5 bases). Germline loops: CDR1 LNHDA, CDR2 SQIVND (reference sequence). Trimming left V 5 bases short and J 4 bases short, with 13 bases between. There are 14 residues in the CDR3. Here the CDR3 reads CASSAPLGADTQYF. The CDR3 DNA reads TGTGCCAGTAGTGCCCCCCTCGGGGCAGATACGCAGTATTTT.

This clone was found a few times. CDR3 nucleotide sequence: TGTGCTAGTGGTCACCAATTCAGGGACTATGGCTACACCTTC. Amino acids: CASGHQFRDYGYTF. The chain has TRBV12-5 and TRBJ1-2, with D maybe TRBD1 (5 bases). Germline lookup yields CDR1 LGHNT and CDR2 FRNRAP. V was cut by 5 bases and J by 3 bases, with 13 bases left in between. The CDR3 loop spans 14 amino acids. Drawing the rest from reference TRBV12-5 and TRBJ1-2, the complete variable domain is DARVTQTPRHKVTEMGQEVTMRCQPILGHNTVFWYRQTMMQGLELLAYFRNRAPLDDSGMPKDRFSAEMPDATLATLKIQPSEPRDSAVYFCASGHQFRDYGYTFGSGTRLTVV.

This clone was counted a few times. CDR3 residues: CASSLLEGLTYEQYF. For the CDR3, the DNA is TGTGCCAGCAGCTTATTAGAAGGGCTGACCTACGAGCAGTACTTC. The chain joins TRBV7-9 to TRBJ2-7; D ambiguous. Between the trimmed V and J ends, which lost 2 bases and 2 bases, there was a span of 13 bases. Looked up from germline, CDR1 is SEHNR and CDR2 is FQNEAQ (reference sequence). This CDR3 is built from 15 residues.

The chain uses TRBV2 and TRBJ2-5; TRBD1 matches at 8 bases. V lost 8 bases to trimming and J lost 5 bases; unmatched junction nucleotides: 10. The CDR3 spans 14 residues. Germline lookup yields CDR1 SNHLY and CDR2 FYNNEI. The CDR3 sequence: CASRNQGAAETQYF. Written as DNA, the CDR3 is TGTGCCAGCCGAAACCAGGGGGCCGCGGAGACCCAGTACTTC.

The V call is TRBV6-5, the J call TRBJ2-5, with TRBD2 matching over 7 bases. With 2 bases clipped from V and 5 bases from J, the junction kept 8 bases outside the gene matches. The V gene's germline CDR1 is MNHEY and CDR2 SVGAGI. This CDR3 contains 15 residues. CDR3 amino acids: CASSYLGGRVETQYF. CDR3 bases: TGTGCCAGCAGTTACCTGGGGGGGAGGGTGGAGACCCAGTACTTC.

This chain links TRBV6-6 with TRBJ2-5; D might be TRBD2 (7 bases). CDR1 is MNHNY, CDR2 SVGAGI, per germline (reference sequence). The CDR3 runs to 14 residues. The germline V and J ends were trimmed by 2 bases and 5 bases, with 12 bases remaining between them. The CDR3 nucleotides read TGTGCCAGCAGTTACGGGGGGGGCACGGAGACCCAGTACTTC. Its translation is CASSYGGGTETQYF.

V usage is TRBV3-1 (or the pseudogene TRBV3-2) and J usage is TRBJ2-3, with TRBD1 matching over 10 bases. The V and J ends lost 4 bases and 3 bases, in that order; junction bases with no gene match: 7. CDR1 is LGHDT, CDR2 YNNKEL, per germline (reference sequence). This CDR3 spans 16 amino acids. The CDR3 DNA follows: TGTGCCAGCAGCCCTGGGACAGGGGCTTGGACAGATACGCAGTATTTT. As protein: CASSPGTGAWTDTQYF.

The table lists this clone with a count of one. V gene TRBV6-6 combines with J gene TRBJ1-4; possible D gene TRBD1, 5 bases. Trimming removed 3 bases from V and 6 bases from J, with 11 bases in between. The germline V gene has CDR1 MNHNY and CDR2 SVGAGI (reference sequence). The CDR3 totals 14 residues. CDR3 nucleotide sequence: TGTGCCAGCAGTTATGGGGGTGATTATGAAAAACTGTTTTTT. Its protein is CASSYGGDYEKLFF.

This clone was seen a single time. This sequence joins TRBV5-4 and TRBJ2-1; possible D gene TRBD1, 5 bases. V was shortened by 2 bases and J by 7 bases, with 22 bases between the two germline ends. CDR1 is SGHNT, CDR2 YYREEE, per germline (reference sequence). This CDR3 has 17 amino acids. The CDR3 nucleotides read TGTGCCAGCAGCTTTTCTATTCGACAGACATCAAGTAATGAGCAGTTCTTC. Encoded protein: CASSFSIRQTSSNEQFF.

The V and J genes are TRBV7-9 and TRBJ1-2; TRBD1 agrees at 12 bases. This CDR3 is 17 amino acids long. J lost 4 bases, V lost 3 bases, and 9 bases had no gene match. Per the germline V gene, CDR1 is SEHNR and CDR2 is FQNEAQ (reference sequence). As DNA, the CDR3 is TGTGCCAGCAGCTTTGGGACAGGGGGCGGAATTGGCTATGGCTACACCTTC. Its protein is CASSFGTGGGIGYGYTF.

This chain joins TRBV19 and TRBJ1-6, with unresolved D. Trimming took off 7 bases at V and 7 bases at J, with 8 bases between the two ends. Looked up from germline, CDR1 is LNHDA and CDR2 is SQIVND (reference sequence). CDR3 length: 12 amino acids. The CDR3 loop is CASTSRNSPLHF. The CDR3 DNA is TGTGCCAGTACATCCCGGAATTCACCCCTCCACTTT.

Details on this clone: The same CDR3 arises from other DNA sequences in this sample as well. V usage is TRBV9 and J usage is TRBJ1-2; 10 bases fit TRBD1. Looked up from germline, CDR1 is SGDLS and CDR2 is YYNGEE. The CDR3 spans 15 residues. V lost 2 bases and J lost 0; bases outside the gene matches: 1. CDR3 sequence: CASSVGTGANYGYTF. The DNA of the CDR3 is TGTGCCAGCAGCGTGGGGACAGGGGCTAACTATGGCTACACCTTC.

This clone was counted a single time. The chain's CDR3 is CASSQDGMNTEAFF. The CDR3 bases are TGCGCCAGCAGCCAGGACGGTATGAACACTGAAGCTTTCTTT. This sequence joins TRBV4-3 and TRBJ1-1; unclear D gene. The CDR3 sequence is 14 residues long. The germline gives CDR1 LGHNA, CDR2 YSLEER. Between the trimmed V and J ends, which lost 3 bases and 0 bases, there was a span of 8 bases.

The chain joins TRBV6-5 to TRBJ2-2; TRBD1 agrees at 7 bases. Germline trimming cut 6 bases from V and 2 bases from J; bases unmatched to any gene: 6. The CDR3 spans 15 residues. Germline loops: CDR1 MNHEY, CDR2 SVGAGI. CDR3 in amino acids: CASRPRQGNTGELFF. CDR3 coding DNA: TGTGCCAGCAGACCCCGACAGGGCAACACCGGGGAGCTGTTTTTT.

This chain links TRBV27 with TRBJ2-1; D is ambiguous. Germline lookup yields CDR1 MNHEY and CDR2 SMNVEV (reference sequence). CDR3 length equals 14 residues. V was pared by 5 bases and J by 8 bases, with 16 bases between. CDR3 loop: CASSRGLQIHEQFF. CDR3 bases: TGTGCCAGCAGTCGTGGCCTCCAAATCCATGAGCAGTTCTTC.

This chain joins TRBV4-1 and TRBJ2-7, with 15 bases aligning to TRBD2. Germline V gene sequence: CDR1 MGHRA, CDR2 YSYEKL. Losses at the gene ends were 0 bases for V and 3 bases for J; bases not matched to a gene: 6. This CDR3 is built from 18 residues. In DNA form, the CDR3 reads TGCGCCAGCAGCCAAGAAGGACTAGCGGGGGGGTTTGTCTACGAGCAGTACTTC. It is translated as CASSQEGLAGGFVYEQYF.

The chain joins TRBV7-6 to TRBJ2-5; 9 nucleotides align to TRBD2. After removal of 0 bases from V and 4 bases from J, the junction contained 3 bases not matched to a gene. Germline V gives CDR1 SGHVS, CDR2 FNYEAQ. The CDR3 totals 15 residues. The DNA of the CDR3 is TGTGCCAGCAGCTTAGCTAGCGGGGGCAGAGAGACCCAGTACTTC. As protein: CASSLASGGRETQYF.

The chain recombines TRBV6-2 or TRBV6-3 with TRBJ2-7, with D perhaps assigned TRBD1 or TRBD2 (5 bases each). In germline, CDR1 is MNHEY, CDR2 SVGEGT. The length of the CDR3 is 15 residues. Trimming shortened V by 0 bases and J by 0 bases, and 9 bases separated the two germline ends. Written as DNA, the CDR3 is TGTGCCAGCAGTTACTCGGGACCAAACTCCTACGAGCAGTACTTC. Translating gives CASSYSGPNSYEQYF.

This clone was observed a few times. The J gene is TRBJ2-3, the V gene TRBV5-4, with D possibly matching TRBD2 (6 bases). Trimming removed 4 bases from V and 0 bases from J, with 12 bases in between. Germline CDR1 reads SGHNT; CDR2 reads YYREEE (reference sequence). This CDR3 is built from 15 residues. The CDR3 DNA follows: TGTGCCAGCAGCGCACGCGGGGCCAGCACAGATACGCAGTATTTT. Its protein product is CASSARGASTDTQYF.

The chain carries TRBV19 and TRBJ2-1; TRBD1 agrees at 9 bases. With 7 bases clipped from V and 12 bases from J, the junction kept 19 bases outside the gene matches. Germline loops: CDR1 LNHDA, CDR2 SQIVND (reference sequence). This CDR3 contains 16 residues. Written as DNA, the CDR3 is TGTGCCAGTAAGGGGGTGACGGGACAGGGCACCGACGGGCAGTTCTTC. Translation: CASKGVTGQGTDGQFF.

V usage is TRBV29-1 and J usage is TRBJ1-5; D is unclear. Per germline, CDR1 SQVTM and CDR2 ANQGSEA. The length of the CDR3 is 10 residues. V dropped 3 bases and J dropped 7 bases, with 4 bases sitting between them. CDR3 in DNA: TGCAGCGTTGAGTCCCAGCCCCAGCATTTT. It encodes CSVESQPQHF.

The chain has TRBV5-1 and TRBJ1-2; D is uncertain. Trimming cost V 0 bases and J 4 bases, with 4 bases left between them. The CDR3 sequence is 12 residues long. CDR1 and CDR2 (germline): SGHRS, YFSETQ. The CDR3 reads CASSLDFYGYTF. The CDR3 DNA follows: TGCGCCAGCAGCTTGGACTTCTATGGCTACACCTTC.

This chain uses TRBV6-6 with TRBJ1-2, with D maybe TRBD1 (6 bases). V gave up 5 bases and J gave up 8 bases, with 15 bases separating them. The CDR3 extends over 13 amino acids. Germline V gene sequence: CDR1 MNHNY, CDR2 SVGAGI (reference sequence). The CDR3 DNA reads TGTGCCAGCAGTCGGACAGCCGAGGGGGGCTACACCTTC. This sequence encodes CASSRTAEGGYTF.

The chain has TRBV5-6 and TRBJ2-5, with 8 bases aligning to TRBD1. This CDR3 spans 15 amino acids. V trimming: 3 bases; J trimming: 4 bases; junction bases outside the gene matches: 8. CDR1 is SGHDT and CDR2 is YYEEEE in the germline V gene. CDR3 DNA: TGTGCCAGCAGCTCCTCAGGGACAGGCGGAGAGACCCAGTACTTC. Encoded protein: CASSSSGTGGETQYF.

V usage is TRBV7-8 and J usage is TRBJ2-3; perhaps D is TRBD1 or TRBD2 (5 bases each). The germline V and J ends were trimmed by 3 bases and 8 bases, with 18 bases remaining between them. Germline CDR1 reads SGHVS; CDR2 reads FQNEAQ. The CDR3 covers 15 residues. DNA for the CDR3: TGTGCCAGCAGCTTTGCCGGGACCCATGGGGGTACGCAGTATTTT. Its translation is CASSFAGTHGGTQYF.

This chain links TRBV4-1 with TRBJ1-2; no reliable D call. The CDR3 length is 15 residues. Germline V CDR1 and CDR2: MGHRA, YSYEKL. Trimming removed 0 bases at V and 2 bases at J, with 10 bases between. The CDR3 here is CASSQDQVTNYGYTF. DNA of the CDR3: TGCGCCAGCAGCCAAGATCAGGTAACGAACTATGGCTACACCTTC.

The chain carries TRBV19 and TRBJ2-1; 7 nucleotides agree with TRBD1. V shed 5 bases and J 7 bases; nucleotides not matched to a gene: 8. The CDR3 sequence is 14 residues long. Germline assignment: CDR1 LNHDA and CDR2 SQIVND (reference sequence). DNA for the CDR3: TGTGCCAGTAGTTTCGCCAGGGGGAGAAATGAGCAGTTCTTC. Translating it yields CASSFARGRNEQFF.

The CDR3 here is CASSLESPSSGNTIYF. CDR3 bases: TGTGCCAGCAGCTTGGAGTCGCCCAGCTCTGGAAACACCATATATTTT. This chain uses TRBV5-4 with TRBJ1-3; no clear D gene. This CDR3 has 16 amino acids. Trimming removed 0 bases from V and 0 bases from J, with 10 bases in between. Germline V gene data show CDR1 as SGHNT and CDR2 as YYREEE (reference sequence).

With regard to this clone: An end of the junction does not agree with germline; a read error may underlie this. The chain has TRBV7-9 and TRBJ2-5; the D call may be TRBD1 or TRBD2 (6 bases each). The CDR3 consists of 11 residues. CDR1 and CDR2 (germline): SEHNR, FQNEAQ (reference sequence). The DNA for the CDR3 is TGTGCCAGCAGCGCCGACAGGAGGGCCGACTTC. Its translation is CASSADRRADF.

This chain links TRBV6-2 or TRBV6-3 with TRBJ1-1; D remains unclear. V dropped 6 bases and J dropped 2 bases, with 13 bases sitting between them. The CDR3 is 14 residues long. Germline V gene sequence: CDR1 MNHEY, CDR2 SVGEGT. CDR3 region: CASSPRFINTEAFF. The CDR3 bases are TGTGCCAGCAGCCCAAGGTTCATTAACACTGAAGCTTTCTTT.